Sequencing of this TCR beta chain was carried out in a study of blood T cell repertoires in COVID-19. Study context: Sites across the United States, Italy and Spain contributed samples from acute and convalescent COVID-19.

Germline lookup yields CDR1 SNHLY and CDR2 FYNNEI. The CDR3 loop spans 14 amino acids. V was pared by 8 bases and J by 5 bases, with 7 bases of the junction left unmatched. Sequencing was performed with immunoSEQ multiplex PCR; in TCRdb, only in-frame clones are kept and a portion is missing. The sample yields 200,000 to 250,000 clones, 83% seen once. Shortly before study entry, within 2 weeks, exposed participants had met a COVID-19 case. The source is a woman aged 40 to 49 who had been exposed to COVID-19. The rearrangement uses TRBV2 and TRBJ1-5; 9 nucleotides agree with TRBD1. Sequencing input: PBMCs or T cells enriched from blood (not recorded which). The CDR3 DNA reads TGTGCCAGCCGGACAGGGGAGTTCTATCAGCCCCAGCATTTT. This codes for CASRTGEFYQPQHF.